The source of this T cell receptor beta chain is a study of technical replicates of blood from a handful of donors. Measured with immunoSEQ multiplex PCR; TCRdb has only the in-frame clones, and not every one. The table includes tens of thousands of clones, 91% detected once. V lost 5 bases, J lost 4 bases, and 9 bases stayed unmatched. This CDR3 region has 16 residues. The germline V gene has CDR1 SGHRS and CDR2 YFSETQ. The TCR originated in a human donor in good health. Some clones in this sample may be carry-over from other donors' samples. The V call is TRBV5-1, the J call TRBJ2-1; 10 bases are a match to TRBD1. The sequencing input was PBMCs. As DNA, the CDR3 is TGCGCCAGCAGTCCTTCCCCGGGACAGGGGTACAATGAGCAGTTCTTC. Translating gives CASSPSPGQGYNEQFF.